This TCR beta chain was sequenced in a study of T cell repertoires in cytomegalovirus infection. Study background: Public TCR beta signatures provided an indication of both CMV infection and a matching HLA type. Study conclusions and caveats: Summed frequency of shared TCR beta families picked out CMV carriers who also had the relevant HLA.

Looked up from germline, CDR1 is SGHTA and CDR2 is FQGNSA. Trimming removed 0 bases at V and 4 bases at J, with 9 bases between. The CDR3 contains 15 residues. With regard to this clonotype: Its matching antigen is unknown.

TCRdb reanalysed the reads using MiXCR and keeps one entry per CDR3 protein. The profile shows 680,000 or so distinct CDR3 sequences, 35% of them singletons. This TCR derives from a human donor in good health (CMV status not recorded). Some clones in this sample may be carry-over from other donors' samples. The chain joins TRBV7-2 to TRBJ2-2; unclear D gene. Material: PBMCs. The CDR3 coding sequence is TGTGCCAGCAGCTTAGCGGCTACAGCCACCGGGGAGCTGTTTTTT. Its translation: CASSLAATATGELFF.